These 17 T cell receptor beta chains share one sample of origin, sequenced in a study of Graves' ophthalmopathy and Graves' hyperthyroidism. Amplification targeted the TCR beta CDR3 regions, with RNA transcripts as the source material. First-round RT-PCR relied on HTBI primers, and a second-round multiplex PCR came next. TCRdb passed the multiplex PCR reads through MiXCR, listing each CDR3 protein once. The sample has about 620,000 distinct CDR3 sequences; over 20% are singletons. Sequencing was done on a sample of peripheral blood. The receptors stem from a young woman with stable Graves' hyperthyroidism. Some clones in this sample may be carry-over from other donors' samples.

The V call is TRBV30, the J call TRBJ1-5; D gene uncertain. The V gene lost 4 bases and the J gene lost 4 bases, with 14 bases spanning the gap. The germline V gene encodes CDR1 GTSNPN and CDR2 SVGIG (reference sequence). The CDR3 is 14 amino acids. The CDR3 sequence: CAWTPGSVNQPQHF. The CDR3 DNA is TGTGCCTGGACCCCCGGAAGTGTTAATCAGCCCCAGCATTTT.

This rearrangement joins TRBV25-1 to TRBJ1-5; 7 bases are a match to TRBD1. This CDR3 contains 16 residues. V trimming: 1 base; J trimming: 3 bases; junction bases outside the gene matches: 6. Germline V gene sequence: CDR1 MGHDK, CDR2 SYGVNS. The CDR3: CASSESKTGHNQPQHF. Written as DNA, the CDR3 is TGTGCCAGCAGTGAATCAAAGACAGGGCACAATCAGCCCCAGCATTTT.

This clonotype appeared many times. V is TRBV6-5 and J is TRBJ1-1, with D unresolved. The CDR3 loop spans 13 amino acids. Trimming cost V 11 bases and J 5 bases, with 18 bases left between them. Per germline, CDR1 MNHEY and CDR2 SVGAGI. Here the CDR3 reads CAVGTSAVTEAFF. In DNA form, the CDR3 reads TGTGCCGTGGGAACGTCGGCGGTAACTGAAGCTTTCTTT.

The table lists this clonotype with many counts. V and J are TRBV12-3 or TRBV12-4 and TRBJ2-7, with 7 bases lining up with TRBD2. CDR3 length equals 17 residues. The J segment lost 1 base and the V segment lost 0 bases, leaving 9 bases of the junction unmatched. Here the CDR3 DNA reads TGTGCCAGCAGTTTAGCGTTAACGGGAGGCCTATCCTACGAGCAGTACTTC. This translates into CASSLALTGGLSYEQYF.

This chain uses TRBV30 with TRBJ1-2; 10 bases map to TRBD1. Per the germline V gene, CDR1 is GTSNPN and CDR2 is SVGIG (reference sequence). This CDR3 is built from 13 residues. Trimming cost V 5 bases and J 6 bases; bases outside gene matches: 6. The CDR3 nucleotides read TGTGCCTGGCTACCGGGACAGGGGAATGGCTACACCTTC. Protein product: CAWLPGQGNGYTF.

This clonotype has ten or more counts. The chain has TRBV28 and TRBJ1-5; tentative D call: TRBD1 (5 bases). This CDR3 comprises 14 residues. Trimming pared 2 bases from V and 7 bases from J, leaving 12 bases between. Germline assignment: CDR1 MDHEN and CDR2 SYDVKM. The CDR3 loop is CASSLRQGVQPQHF. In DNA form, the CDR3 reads TGTGCCAGCAGTTTAAGGCAGGGAGTACAGCCCCAGCATTTT.

Here the CDR3 DNA reads TGTGCCAGCAGTGAGACTAGCGGGGCGCTACGCGAGCAGTACTTC. Residues: CASSETSGALREQYF. The V and J genes are TRBV6-2 or TRBV6-3 and TRBJ2-7, with 11 bases aligning to TRBD2. This CDR3 is built from 15 residues. Trimming removed 5 bases from V and 6 bases from J; junction bases left unmatched: 9. Germline V gene sequence: CDR1 MNHEY, CDR2 SVGEGT.

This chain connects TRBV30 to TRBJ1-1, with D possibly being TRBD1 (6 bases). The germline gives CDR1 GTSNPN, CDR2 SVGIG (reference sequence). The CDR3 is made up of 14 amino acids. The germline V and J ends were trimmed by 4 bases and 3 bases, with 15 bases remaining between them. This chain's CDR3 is CAWTAHRAHTEAFF. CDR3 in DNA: TGTGCCTGGACCGCACACAGGGCCCACACTGAAGCTTTCTTT.

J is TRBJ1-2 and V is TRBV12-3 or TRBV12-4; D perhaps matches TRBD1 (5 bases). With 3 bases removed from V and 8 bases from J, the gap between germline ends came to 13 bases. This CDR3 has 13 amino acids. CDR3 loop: CASSFVGGRGYTF. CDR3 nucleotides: TGTGCCAGCAGTTTTGTCGGGGGACGAGGCTACACCTTC.

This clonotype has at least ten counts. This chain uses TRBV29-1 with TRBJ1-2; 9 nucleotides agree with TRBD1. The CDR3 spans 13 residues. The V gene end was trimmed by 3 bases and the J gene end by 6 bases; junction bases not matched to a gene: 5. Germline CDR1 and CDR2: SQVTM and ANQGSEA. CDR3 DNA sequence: TGCAGCGTTGAGGCACAGGGGGCTGATGGCTACACCTTC. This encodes CSVEAQGADGYTF.

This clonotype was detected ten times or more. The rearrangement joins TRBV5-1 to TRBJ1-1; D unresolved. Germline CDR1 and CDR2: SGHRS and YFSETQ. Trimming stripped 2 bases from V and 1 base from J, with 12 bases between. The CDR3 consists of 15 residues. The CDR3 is CASSLPTTANTEAFF. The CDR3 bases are TGCGCCAGCAGCTTACCCACAACAGCGAACACTGAAGCTTTCTTT.

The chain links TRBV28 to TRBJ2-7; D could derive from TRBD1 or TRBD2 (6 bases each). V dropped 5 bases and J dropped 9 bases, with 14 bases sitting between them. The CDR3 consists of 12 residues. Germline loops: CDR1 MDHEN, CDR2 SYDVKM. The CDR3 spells CASSPGAGGQYF. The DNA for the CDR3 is TGTGCCAGCAGTCCGGGGGCTGGGGGGCAGTACTTC.

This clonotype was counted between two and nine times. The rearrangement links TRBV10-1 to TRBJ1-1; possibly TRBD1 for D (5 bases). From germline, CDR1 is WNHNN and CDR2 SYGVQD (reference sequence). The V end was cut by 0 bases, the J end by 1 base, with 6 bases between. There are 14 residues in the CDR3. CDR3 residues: CASSESTANTEAFF. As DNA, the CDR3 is TGCGCCAGCAGTGAGTCGACAGCGAACACTGAAGCTTTCTTT.

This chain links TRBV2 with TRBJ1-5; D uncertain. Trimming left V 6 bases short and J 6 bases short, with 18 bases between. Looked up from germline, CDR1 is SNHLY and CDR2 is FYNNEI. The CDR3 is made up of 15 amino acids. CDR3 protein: CASSFNARSLQPQHF. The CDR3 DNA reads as TGTGCCAGCAGCTTCAACGCCCGGTCGCTTCAGCCCCAGCATTTT.

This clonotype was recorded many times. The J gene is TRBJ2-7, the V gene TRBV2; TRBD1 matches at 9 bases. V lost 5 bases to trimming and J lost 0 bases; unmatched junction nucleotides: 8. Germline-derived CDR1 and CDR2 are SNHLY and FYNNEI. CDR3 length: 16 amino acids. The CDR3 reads CASSPSQGASSYEQYF. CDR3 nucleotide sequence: TGTGCCAGCAGTCCTTCACAGGGGGCAAGCTCCTACGAGCAGTACTTC.

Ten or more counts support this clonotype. CDR3 in DNA: TGTGCCAGCTCCTGGGACACTGGAAACACCATATATTTT. Encoded protein: CASSWDTGNTIYF. V is TRBV12-3 or TRBV12-4 and J is TRBJ1-3; D may be TRBD1 (6 bases). The CDR3 has 13 residues. The ends were cut back, 8 bases at V and 2 bases at J, with 10 bases in the middle.

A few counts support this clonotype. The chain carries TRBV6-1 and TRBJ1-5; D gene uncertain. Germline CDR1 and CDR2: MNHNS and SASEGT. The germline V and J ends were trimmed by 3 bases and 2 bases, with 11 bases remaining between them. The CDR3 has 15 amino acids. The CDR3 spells CASSDRRDGNQPQHF. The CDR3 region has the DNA TGTGCCAGCAGTGACAGGAGGGATGGCAATCAGCCCCAGCATTTT.